This T cell receptor (beta chain) was sequenced for a study of siplizumab effects on memory and regulatory T cells. Sequencing used immunoSEQ multiplex PCR; TCRdb keeps in-frame clones, though not all of them. The sample lists tens of thousands of clones, 90% to 95% occurring once. Study-wide results and caveats: There was no confirmation of the suppressive function of proliferating Tregs from siplizumab cultures. Fewer alloreactive sequences mapped to unstimulated CD4+ memory cells under siplizumab.

As for this clone: The antigen is unknown.

CDR3 length: 12 residues. Germline values: CDR1 SNHLY, CDR2 FYNNEI. Trimming shortened V by 1 base and J by 3 bases, and 4 bases separated the two germline ends. This chain connects TRBV2 to TRBJ2-7, with D hard to call. Material for sequencing was CD8+ T cells sorted from blood. This TCR was sampled from a human donor in good health. The CDR3 region is CASSEEVYEQYF. CDR3 coding DNA: TGTGCCAGCAGTGAAGAGGTCTACGAGCAGTACTTC.